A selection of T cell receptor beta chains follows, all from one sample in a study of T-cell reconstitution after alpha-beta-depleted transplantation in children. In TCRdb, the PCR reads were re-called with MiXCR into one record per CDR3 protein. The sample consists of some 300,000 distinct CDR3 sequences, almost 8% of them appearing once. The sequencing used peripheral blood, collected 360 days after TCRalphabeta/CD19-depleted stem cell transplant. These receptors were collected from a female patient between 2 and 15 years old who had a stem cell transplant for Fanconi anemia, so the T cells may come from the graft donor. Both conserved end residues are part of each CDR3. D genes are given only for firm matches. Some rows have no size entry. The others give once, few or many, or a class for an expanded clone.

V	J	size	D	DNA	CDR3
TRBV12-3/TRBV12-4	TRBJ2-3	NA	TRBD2	TGTGCCAGCGGTATAGCGGGGGGGGCAGATACGCAGTATTTT	CASGIAGGADTQYF
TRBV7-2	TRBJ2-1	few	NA	TGTGCCAGCAGCTCCCCCCGTGTAAAAAGCTCCTACAATGAGCAGTTCTTC	CASSSPRVKSSYNEQFF
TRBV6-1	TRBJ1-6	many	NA	TGTGCCAGCAGTGAGAGGATGTCACCCCTCCACTTT	CASSERMSPLHF
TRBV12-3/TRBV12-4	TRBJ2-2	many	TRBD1	TGTGCCAGCAGTTTAAAGAGGACAGGGATTGTCGGGGAGCTGTTTTTT	CASSLKRTGIVGELFF
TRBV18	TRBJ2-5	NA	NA	TGTGCCAGCTCACCACCGGGGGCGGGCTTCCAAGAGACCCAGTACTTC	CASSPPGAGFQETQYF
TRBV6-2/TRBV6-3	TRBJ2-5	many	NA	TGTGCCAGCAGTCCTCGGGTGGGTGTAGGTGGTGAGACCCAGTACTTC	CASSPRVGVGGETQYF
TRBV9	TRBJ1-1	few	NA	TGTGCCAGCAGCCCCCAAGGGCAGGTCACTGAAGCTTTCTTT	CASSPQGQVTEAFF
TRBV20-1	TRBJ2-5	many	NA	TGCAGTGCTAGGGTGACCCTCAGGGAGACCCAGTACTTC	CSARVTLRETQYF
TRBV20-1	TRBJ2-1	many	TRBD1	TGCAGTGCTAGAGAGGACAGGGGCTACAATGAGCAGTTCTTC	CSAREDRGYNEQFF
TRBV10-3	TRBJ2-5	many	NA	TGTGCCATCAGTGAGGGGAGGACTCAAGAGACCCAGTACTTC	CAISEGRTQETQYF
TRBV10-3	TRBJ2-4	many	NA	TGTGCCATCAGTGAGGGGGGGGGCCTAGCCAAAAACATTCAGTACTTC	CAISEGGGLAKNIQYF
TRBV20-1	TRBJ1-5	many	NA	TGCAGTGCTAGTGAAACGGGAGGGCAGCCCCAGCATTTT	CSASETGGQPQHF
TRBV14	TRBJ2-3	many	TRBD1	TGTGCCAGCAGCCAAGATCATCAGGGGGCCACAGATACGCAGTATTTT	CASSQDHQGATDTQYF
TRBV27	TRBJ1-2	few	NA	TGTGCCAGCAGTTTGGGGGGATTGGGCAATGGCTACACCTTC	CASSLGGLGNGYTF
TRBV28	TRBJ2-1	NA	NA	TGTGCCAGCAGTCCATCGGGGGCAGGGCCTTACAATGAGCAGTTCTTC	CASSPSGAGPYNEQFF
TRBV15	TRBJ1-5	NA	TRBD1	TGTGCCACCAGCAGAGAAAGGACAGGGCGTCAGCCCCAGCATTTT	CATSRERTGRQPQHF
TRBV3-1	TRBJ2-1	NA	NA	TGTGCCAGCACTTGGATAGGGGCTCCCCACGGCAGAGAGCAGTTCTTC	CASTWIGAPHGREQFF
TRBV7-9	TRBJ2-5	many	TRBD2	TGTGCCAGCAGCTTATTAGCTGGTAGCGGGAGGTCGGCCCAGTACTTC	CASSLLAGSGRSAQYF
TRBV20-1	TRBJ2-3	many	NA	TGCAGTGCTAAAGAAGGTTATACGCAGTATTTT	CSAKEGYTQYF
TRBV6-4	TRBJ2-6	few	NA	TGTGCCAGCAGTGACTCCGCGGGTGCGTCTGGGGCCAACGTCCTGACTTTC	CASSDSAGASGANVLTF
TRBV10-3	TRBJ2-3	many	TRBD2	TGTGCCATCAGTGAGTCGGCTAGCGGGACTACAGATACGCAGTATTTT	CAISESASGTTDTQYF
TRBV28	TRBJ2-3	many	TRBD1	TGTGCCAGCAGTAACGGACAGGGATGGACAGATACGCAGTATTTT	CASSNGQGWTDTQYF